These T cell receptor beta chains were read from a single sample in a study of CD8+ T cells in alopecia areata. Assay: immunoSEQ multiplex PCR; the TCRdb copy retains only in-frame clones and omits some. Among 150,000 to 250,000 clones listed, roughly 64% were seen once. The sequences come from CD4+ T cells sorted from blood, collected at week 24, from a patient treated with tofacitinib. The receptors originated from a human donor with alopecia areata. CDR3s include the opening cysteine and the closing phenylalanine or tryptophan. Fields, in order: V gene, D gene, J gene, clone size, CDR3 protein, CDR3 DNA. The D gene is left open where the match is weak. Rows may omit the clone size; those that give it use once, few, many or a size class.

>TRBV5-4|.|TRBJ1-4|.
CASRGGATNEKLFF
TGCGCCAGCCGCGGGGGTGCGACTAATGAAAAACTGTTTTTT
>TRBV5-1|.|TRBJ1-2|.
CASSLGDGLYGYTF
TGCGCCAGCAGCTTGGGGGACGGACTCTATGGCTACACCTTC
>TRBV29-1|TRBD1|TRBJ2-5|few
CSGLQGGVEETQYF
TGCAGCGGTCTACAGGGGGGAGTGGAGGAGACCCAGTACTTC
>TRBV9|.|TRBJ2-1|.
CASSVGFGAGNEQFF
TGTGCCAGCAGCGTTGGTTTTGGCGCCGGTAATGAGCAGTTCTTC
>TRBV30|TRBD1|TRBJ1-2|.
CAWSEGQGYGYTF
TGTGCCTGGAGTGAGGGACAGGGTTATGGCTACACCTTC
>TRBV7-3|TRBD2|TRBJ2-7|.
CASSSGLAGVDEQYF
TGTGCCAGCAGCTCCGGACTAGCGGGAGTAGACGAGCAGTACTTC
>TRBV30|TRBD1|TRBJ2-5|.
CAWDRGNQETQYF
TGTGCCTGGGACAGGGGGAACCAAGAGACCCAGTACTTC
>TRBV27|.|TRBJ2-6|.
CASRWVGANVLTF
TGTGCCAGCAGATGGGTTGGGGCCAACGTCCTGACTTTC
>TRBV19|.|TRBJ2-2|.
CASSTQGRNTGELFF
TGTGCCAGTAGTACCCAGGGACGCAACACCGGGGAGCTGTTTTTT
>TRBV7-3|TRBD2|TRBJ2-2|once
CASSQSSGATGELFF
TGTGCCAGCAGCCAGTCTAGCGGGGCCACCGGGGAGCTGTTTTTT
>TRBV4-3|.|TRBJ2-4|few
CASSQEVRNPVGIQYF
TGCGCCAGCAGCCAAGAAGTCAGGAACCCAGTGGGCATTCAGTACTTC
>TRBV4-3|.|TRBJ2-5|.
CASSQEDRTSGQYF
TGCGCCAGCAGCCAAGAGGATAGAACCTCGGGGCAGTACTTC
>TRBV5-1|TRBD2|TRBJ2-7|.
CASRVVAGGDNEQYF
TGCGCCAGCAGAGTGGTAGCGGGAGGAGACAACGAGCAGTACTTC
>TRBV5-1|TRBD1|TRBJ2-5|.
CASSVGQKETQYF
TGCGCCAGCAGCGTGGGACAGAAAGAGACCCAGTACTTC
>TRBV19|.|TRBJ2-1|few
CASSIKLVNEQFF
TGTGCCAGTAGTATTAAGTTAGTCAATGAGCAGTTCTTC
>TRBV7-9|.|TRBJ1-2|few
CASSLASNYGYTF
TGTGCCAGCAGCTTAGCGAGCAACTATGGCTACACCTTC
>TRBV6-6|.|TRBJ2-7|.
CASSSGPYEQYF
TGTGCCAGCAGCTCGGGGCCCTACGAGCAGTACTTC
>TRBV27|TRBD2|TRBJ2-6|few
CASSRGGASGANVLTF
TGTGCCAGCAGTAGGGGAGGGGCCTCTGGGGCCAACGTCCTGACTTTC
>TRBV30|.|TRBJ2-7|.
CAWSNGYEQYF
TGTGCCTGGAGTAACGGGTACGAGCAGTACTTC
>TRBV11-3|.|TRBJ2-7|few
CASSLSQASYEQYF
TGTGCCAGCAGCTTAAGCCAGGCTTCTTACGAGCAGTACTTC
>TRBV5-1|.|TRBJ2-6|.
CASSAAYSGANVLTF
TGCGCCAGCAGCGCCGCGTACTCTGGGGCCAACGTCCTGACTTTC
>TRBV13|.|TRBJ2-5|once
CASTDGRVRETQYF
TGTGCCAGCACCGACGGGCGGGTCCGAGAGACCCAGTACTTC
>TRBV4-2|.|TRBJ1-2|few
CASSQARGRNYGYTF
TGTGCCAGCAGCCAAGCCCGGGGGCGGAACTATGGCTACACCTTC
>TRBV7-3|TRBD1|TRBJ2-1|few
CASSLGQLGNEQFF
TGTGCCAGCAGCTTGGGACAGTTAGGCAATGAGCAGTTCTTC
>TRBV30|.|TRBJ1-2|once
CAWSLAGTSTGGYTF
TGTGCCTGGAGTCTCGCCGGGACTTCGACTGGTGGCTACACCTTC
>TRBV29-1|.|TRBJ1-5|.
CSVSWGALGQPQHF
TGCAGCGTCTCGTGGGGGGCGCTGGGACAGCCCCAGCATTTT
>TRBV4-3|.|TRBJ1-6|.
CASSQEITGGSPLHF
TGCGCCAGCAGCCAGGAGATAACAGGAGGATCACCCCTCCACTTT
>TRBV27|.|TRBJ1-2|few
CASSPYAGVYGYTF
TGTGCCAGCAGTCCATACGCAGGGGTATATGGCTACACCTTC
>TRBV7-2|.|TRBJ2-7|.
CASSLDILTYEQYF
TGTGCCAGCAGCCTTGACATACTCACCTACGAGCAGTACTTC
>TRBV5-1|TRBD1|TRBJ2-5|.
CASSPSLGTGGFETQYF
TGCGCCAGCAGCCCGTCCCTCGGGACAGGGGGCTTTGAGACCCAGTACTTC
>TRBV4-2|.|TRBJ2-7|few
CASETPWGEQYF
TGTGCCAGCGAAACTCCCTGGGGCGAGCAGTACTTC
>TRBV29-1|TRBD2|TRBJ2-1|few
CSAMTSGGDNEQFF
TGCAGCGCCATGACTAGCGGGGGGGATAATGAGCAGTTCTTC
>TRBV28|.|TRBJ2-1|.
CASSLDNRNYNEQFF
TGTGCCAGCAGTCTTGATAATAGAAACTACAATGAGCAGTTCTTC
>TRBV11-2|.|TRBJ2-3|.
CASSPPTSTDTQYF
TGTGCCAGCAGCCCGCCAACTAGCACAGATACGCAGTATTTT
>TRBV29-1|.|TRBJ2-5|.
CSVGIGGQETQYF
TGCAGCGTGGGGATTGGGGGACAAGAGACCCAGTACTTC
>TRBV6-7|TRBD2|TRBJ2-2|.
CASSYDQRGGSGELFF
TGTGCCAGCAGTTACGATCAGCGGGGGGGATCCGGGGAGCTGTTTTTT
>TRBV7-2|TRBD2|TRBJ2-7|.
CASSLVGSGSLFGSGEQYF
TGTGCCAGCAGCTTAGTTGGTAGCGGGAGTTTGTTCGGGTCGGGGGAGCAGTACTTC
>TRBV4-1|.|TRBJ2-2|.
CASSPDRTNTGELFF
TGCGCCAGCAGCCCCGACAGGACCAACACCGGGGAGCTGTTTTTT
>TRBV10-3|.|TRBJ2-7|.
CAISKTSLSPYEQYF
TGTGCCATATCAAAGACGAGTCTCTCGCCCTACGAGCAGTACTTC
>TRBV6-5|.|TRBJ1-2|few
CASIGRSRTYGYTF
TGTGCCAGCATCGGCCGCAGCAGGACCTATGGCTACACCTTC
>TRBV6-5|TRBD1|TRBJ2-7|.
CASRSRDRGTYEQHF
TGTGCCAGCAGGAGCCGGGACAGGGGGACCTACGAGCAGCACTTC
>TRBV4-1|.|TRBJ1-2|once
CASSLFLGDPRGQPRGHTF
TGCGCCAGCAGCCTCTTCCTCGGGGATCCACGCGGGCAACCCCGGGGCCACACCTTC
>TRBV4-3|TRBD2|TRBJ2-2|.
CASSQEVWTSRTGELFF
TGCGCCAGCAGCCAAGAAGTATGGACTAGTCGCACCGGGGAGCTGTTTTTT
>TRBV7-9|.|TRBJ2-1|.
CASSLDGGEQFF
TGTGCCAGCAGCTTAGACGGAGGTGAGCAGTTCTTC
>TRBV15|.|TRBJ2-7|.
CATSRDTAGYEQYF
TGTGCCACCAGCAGAGATACGGCAGGGTACGAGCAGTACTTC
>TRBV15|.|TRBJ1-2|.
CATSRYLAPGPGRRGYTF
TGTGCCACCAGCCGCTACCTAGCTCCCGGACCAGGACGTCGAGGCTACACCTTC
>TRBV25-1|.|TRBJ1-2|.
CASRTETNYGYTF
TGTGCCAGCAGGACAGAAACTAACTATGGCTACACCTTC
>TRBV27|.|TRBJ2-5|.
CASSLRNRQETQYF
TGTGCCAGCAGTTTACGTAACAGACAAGAGACCCAGTACTTC
>TRBV28|TRBD1|TRBJ2-7|few
CASSSRRVEPGQGSHEQYF
TGTGCCAGCAGTTCCCGTCGGGTAGAACCGGGACAGGGTTCCCACGAGCAGTACTTC
>TRBV4-3|TRBD2|TRBJ2-7|.
CASSQSGGLEQYF
TGCGCCAGCAGCCAGAGCGGGGGCCTTGAGCAGTACTTC
>TRBV4-3|TRBD2|TRBJ2-1|few
CASSQRGTSGGGRQFF
TGCGCCAGCAGCCAAAGAGGGACTAGCGGGGGGGGTCGGCAGTTCTTC
>TRBV4-3|TRBD2|TRBJ2-1|.
CASSQRLAGVGNEQFF
TGCGCCAGCAGCCAACGCCTAGCGGGGGTGGGCAATGAGCAGTTCTTC
>TRBV29-1|TRBD1|TRBJ2-7|.
CSGGQGYSYEQYF
TGCAGCGGTGGACAGGGGTACTCCTACGAGCAGTACTTC
>TRBV5-1|.|TRBJ1-2|.
CASSSTYYGYTF
TGCGCCAGCAGCTCGACCTACTATGGCTACACCTTC
>TRBV5-1|TRBD1|TRBJ1-5|few
CASSTMPQGAGQPQHF
TGCGCCAGCAGCACGATGCCGCAGGGGGCAGGGCAGCCCCAGCATTTT
>TRBV5-1|.|TRBJ2-1|.
CASSAGSEQFF
TGCGCCAGCAGCGCGGGGAGTGAGCAGTTCTTC
>TRBV29-1|.|TRBJ2-1|.
CSVEGPKNEQFF
TGCAGCGTTGAAGGGCCGAAAAATGAGCAGTTCTTC
>TRBV25-1|TRBD1|TRBJ2-1|.
CASRGSGTGGNEQFF
TGTGCCAGCAGAGGGTCCGGGACAGGGGGCAATGAGCAGTTCTTC
>TRBV7-2|TRBD1|TRBJ2-7|few
CASSEGQPSSYEQYF
TGTGCCAGCAGCGAGGGACAGCCAAGCTCCTACGAGCAGTACTTC
>TRBV29-1|TRBD2|TRBJ2-7|few
CSAIAGGTYEQYF
TGCAGCGCAATAGCGGGAGGGACCTACGAGCAGTACTTC